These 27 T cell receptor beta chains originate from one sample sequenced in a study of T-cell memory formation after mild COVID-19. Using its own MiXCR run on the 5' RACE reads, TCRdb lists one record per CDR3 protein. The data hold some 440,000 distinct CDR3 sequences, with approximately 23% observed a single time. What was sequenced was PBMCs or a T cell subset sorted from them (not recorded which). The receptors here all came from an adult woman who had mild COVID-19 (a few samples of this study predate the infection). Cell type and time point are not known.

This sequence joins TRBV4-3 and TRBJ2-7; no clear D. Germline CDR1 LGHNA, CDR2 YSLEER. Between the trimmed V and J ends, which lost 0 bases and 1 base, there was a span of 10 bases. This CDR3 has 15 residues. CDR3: CASSQDLWVSYEQYF. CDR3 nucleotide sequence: TGCGCCAGCAGCCAAGATTTGTGGGTTTCCTACGAGCAGTACTTC.

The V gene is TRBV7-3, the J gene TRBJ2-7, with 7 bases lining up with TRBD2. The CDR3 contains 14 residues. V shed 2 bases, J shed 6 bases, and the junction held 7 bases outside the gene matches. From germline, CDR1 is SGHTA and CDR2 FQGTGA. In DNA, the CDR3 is TGTGCCAGCAGCTTAGGTGGGGGGGTCCGCGAGCAGTACGTC. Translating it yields CASSLGGGVREQYV.

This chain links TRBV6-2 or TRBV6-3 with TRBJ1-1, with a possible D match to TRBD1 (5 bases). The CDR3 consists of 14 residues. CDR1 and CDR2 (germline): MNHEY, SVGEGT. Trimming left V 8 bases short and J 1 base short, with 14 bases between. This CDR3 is CASLEDGGNTEAFF. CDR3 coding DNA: TGTGCCAGCTTGGAGGACGGGGGGAACACTGAAGCTTTCTTT.

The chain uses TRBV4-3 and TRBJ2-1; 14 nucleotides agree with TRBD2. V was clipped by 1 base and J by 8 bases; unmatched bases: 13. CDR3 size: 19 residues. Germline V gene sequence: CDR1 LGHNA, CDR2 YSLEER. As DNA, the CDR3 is TGCGCCAGCAGCCAAGGGCTGGGACTAGCGGGAGAGCCATGGGATGAGCAGTTCTTC. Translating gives CASSQGLGLAGEPWDEQFF.

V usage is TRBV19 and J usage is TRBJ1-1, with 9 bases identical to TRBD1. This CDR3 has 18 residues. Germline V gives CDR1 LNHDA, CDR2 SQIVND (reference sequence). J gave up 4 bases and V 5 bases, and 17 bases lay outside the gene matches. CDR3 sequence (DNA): TGTGCCAGTAGTTCCTATGGACAGGGGAGGGTGATAGGCACTGAAGCTTTCTTT. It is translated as CASSSYGQGRVIGTEAFF.

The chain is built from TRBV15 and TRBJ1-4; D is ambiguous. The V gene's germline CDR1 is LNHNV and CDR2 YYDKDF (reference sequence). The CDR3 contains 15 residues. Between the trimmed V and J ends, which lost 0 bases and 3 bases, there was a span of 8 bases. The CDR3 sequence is CATSREGRANEKLFF. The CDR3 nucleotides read TGTGCCACCAGCAGAGAGGGTAGGGCTAATGAAAAACTGTTTTTT.

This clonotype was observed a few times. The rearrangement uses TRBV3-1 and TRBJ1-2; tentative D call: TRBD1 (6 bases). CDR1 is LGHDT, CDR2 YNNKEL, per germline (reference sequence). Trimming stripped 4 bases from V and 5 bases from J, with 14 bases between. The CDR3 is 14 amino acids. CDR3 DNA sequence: TGTGCCAGCAGCCCGGTCGGGGGCAGGTATGGCTACACCTTC. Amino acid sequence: CASSPVGGRYGYTF.

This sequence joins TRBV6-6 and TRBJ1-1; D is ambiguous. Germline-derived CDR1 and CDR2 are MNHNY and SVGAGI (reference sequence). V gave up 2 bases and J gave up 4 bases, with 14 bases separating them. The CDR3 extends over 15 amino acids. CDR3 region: CASSYTRKGTTEAFF. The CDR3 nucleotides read TGTGCCAGCAGTTACACCCGAAAGGGCACCACTGAAGCTTTCTTT.

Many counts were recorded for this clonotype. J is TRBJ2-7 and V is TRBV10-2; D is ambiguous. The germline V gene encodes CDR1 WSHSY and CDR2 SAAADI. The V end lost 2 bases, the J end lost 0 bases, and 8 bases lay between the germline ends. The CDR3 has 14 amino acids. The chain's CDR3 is CASSEPSYSYEQYF. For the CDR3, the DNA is TGCGCCAGCAGTGAGCCGAGTTACTCCTACGAGCAGTACTTC.

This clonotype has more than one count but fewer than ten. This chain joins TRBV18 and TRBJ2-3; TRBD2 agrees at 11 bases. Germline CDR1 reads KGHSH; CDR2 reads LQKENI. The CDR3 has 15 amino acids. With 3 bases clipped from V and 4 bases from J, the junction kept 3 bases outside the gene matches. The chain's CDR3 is CASSPTSGSSDTQYF. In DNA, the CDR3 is TGTGCCAGCTCACCTACTAGCGGGAGCTCAGATACGCAGTATTTT.

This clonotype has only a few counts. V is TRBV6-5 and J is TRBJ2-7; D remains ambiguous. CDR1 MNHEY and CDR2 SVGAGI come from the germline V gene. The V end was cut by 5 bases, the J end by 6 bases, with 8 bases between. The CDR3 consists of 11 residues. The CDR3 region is CASSNLGEQYF. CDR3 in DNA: TGTGCCAGCAGTAATCTTGGCGAGCAGTACTTC.

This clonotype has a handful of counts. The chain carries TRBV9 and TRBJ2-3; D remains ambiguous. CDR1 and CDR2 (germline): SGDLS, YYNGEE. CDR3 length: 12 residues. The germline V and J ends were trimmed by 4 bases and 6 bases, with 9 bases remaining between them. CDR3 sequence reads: CASSFLSDTQYF. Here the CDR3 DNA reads TGTGCCAGCAGCTTCCTCTCCGATACGCAGTATTTT.

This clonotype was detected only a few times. The CDR3 here is CSVQGGSSYNEQFF. The DNA of the CDR3 is TGCAGCGTTCAGGGGGGGAGCTCCTACAATGAGCAGTTCTTC. The rearrangement uses TRBV29-1 and TRBJ2-1; perhaps D is TRBD1 or TRBD2 (7 bases each). The germline CDR1 and CDR2 sequences are SQVTM and ANQGSEA. The CDR3 covers 14 residues. Between the trimmed V and J ends, which lost 5 bases and 0 bases, there was a span of 11 bases.

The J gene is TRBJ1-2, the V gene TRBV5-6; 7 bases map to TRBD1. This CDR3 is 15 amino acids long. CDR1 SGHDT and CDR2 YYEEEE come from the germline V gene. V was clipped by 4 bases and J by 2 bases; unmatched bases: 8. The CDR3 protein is CASSQQTGFNYGYTF. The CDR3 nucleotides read TGTGCCAGCAGCCAGCAGACAGGGTTCAACTATGGCTACACCTTC.

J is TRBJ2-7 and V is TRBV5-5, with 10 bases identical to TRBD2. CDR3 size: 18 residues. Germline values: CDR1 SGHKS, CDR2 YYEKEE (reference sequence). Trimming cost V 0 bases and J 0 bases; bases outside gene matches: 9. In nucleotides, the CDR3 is TGTGCCAGCAGCTTGGAGGGACTAGCGAAAATCATCTCCTACGAGCAGTACTTC. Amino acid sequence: CASSLEGLAKIISYEQYF.

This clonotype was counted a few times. The CDR3 region is CASSLEDDYGYTF. In DNA, the CDR3 is TGTGCCAGCAGCTTGGAAGACGACTATGGCTACACCTTC. The V gene is TRBV11-2, the J gene TRBJ1-2; the D is unclear. V gave up 3 bases and J gave up 3 bases, with 8 bases separating them. CDR1 and CDR2 (germline): SGHAT, FQNNGV. CDR3 length: 13 residues.

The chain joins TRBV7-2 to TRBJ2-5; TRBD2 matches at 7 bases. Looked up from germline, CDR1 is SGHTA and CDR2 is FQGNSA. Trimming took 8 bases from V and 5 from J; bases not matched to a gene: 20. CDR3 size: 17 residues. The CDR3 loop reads CASGAPEGGITWETQYF. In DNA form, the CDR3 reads TGTGCCAGCGGCGCCCCGGAGGGAGGGATAACTTGGGAGACCCAGTACTTC.

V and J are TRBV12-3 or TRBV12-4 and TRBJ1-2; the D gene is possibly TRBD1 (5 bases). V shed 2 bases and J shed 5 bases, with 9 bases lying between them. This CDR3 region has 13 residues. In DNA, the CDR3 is TGTGCCAGCAGTTTACTCAGGGTATATGGCTACACCTTC. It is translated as CASSLLRVYGYTF.

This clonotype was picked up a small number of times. CDR3: CAWNNGYNEQFF. Here the CDR3 DNA reads TGTGCCTGGAATAACGGCTACAATGAGCAGTTCTTC. The gene calls are TRBV30 and TRBJ2-1; no definite D call. The germline V and J ends were trimmed by 4 bases and 3 bases, with 7 bases remaining between them. The CDR3 totals 12 residues. Germline values: CDR1 GTSNPN, CDR2 SVGIG (reference sequence).

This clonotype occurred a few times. In nucleotides, the CDR3 is TGCAGTGCTCGCTCCAGGGGAAACACCGGGGAGCTGTTTTTT. Amino acid sequence: CSARSRGNTGELFF. V gene TRBV20-1 combines with J gene TRBJ2-2, with D possibly matching TRBD1 (6 bases). The V and J ends lost 5 bases and 2 bases respectively, with 12 bases between them. Germline CDR1 DFQATT, CDR2 SNEGSKA (reference sequence). The CDR3 is 14 residues long.

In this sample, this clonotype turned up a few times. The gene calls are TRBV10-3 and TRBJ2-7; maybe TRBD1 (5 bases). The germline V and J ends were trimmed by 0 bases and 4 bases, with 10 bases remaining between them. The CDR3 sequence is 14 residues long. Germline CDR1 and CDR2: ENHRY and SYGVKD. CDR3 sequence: CAISESQESYEQYF. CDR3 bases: TGTGCCATCAGTGAGTCACAGGAATCATACGAGCAGTACTTC.

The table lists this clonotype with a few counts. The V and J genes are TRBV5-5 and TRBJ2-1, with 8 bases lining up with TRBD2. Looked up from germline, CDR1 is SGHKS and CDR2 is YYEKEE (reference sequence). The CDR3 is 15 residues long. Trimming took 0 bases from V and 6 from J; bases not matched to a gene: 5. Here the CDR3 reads CASSLAGGQFNEQFF. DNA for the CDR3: TGTGCCAGCAGCTTGGCGGGGGGGCAGTTCAATGAGCAGTTCTTC.

The CDR3 DNA is TGTGCCAGCAGCGCCCACCCCGGGACTAGCTGGACAGATACGCAGTATTTT. Translating gives CASSAHPGTSWTDTQYF. The chain couples TRBV7-2 to TRBJ2-3, with 9 nucleotides matching TRBD2. From germline, CDR1 is SGHTA and CDR2 FQGNSA. The CDR3 consists of 17 residues. J gave up 3 bases and V 5 bases, and 12 bases lay outside the gene matches.

CDR3 protein: CASSLVGVAHPSSTSKLFF. The CDR3 region has the DNA TGCGCCAGCAGCTTGGTGGGGGTTGCCCACCCCTCGTCAACATCAAAACTGTTTTTT. J is TRBJ1-4 and V is TRBV5-1; D is possibly TRBD1 (5 bases). Germline V gene lookup returns CDR1 SGHRS and CDR2 YFSETQ. This CDR3 is built from 19 residues. Trimming removed 0 bases at V and 10 bases at J, with 28 bases between.

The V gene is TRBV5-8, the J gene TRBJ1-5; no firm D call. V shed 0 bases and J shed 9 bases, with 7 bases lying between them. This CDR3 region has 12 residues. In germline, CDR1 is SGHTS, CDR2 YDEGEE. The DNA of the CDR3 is TGTGCCAGCAGCTTGGAGGGATCGCCCCAGCATTTT. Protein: CASSLEGSPQHF.

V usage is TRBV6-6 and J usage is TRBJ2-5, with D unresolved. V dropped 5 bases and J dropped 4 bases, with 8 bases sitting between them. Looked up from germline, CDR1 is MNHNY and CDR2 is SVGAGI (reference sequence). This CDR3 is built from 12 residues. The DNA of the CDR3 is TGTGCCAGCAGTCGCTACGGAGAGACCCAGTACTTC. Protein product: CASSRYGETQYF.

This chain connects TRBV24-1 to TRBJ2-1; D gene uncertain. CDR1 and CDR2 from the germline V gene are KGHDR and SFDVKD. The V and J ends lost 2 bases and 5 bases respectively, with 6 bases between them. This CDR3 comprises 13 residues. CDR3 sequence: CATSDYKDNEQFF. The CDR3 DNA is TGTGCCACCAGTGATTACAAGGACAATGAGCAGTTCTTC.